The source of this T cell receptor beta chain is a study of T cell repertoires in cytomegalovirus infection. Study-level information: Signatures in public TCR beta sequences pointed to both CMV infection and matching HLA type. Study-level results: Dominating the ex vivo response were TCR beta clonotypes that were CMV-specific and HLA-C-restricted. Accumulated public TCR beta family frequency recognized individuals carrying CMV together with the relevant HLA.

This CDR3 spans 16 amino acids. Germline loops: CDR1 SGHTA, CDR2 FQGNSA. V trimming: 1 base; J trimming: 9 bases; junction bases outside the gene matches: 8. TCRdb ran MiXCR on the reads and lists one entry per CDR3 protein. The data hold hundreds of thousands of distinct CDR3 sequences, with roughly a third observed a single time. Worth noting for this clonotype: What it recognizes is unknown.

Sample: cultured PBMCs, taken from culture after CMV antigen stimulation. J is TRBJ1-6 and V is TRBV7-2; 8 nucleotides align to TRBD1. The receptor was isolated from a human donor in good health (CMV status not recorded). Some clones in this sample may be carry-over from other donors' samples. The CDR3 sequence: CASSLEGYRGSSPLHF. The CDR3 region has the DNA TGTGCCAGCAGCTTAGAAGGGTACAGGGGGAGTTCACCCCTCCACTTT.